Following are 8 T cell receptor beta chains from one sample sequenced in a study of immune evolution from preneoplasia to lung adenocarcinoma. TCRdb's table, derived via immunoSEQ multiplex PCR, lists solely in-frame clones and lacks some. Of approximately 4,900 clones in the sample, 76% are singletons; the top ten hold approximately 10%. Sequenced sample: FFPE minimally invasive lung adenocarcinoma tissue. The source is a person aged 55-80 years with lung adenocarcinoma.

The chain is built from TRBV7-2 and TRBJ2-7; D is ambiguous. This CDR3 spans 14 amino acids. Trimming removed 4 bases from V and 1 base from J, with 11 bases in between. Germline V gene sequence: CDR1 SGHTA, CDR2 FQGNSA. CDR3 bases: TGTGCCAGCAGCTCACAGAGTTGGTCCTACGAGCAGTACTTC. Its translation is CASSSQSWSYEQYF. The full variable domain, in which reference TRBV7-2 and TRBJ2-7 provide the parts outside the CDR3, is GAGVSQSPSNKVTEKGKDVELRCDPISGHTALYWYRQSLGQGLEFLIYFQGNSAPDKSGLPSDRFSAERTGGSVSTLTIQRTQQEDSAVYLCASSSQSWSYEQYFGPGTRLTVT.

Regarding this clone: The junction departs from the called germline gene at one end, perhaps through a read error. The genes are TRBV6-5 and TRBJ1-1; the match to TRBD1 covers 11 bases. Per the germline V gene, CDR1 is MNHEY and CDR2 is SVGAGI. The CDR3 loop spans 14 amino acids. The CDR3 DNA reads TGTGCCAGCAGTCGGGACAGGGGGAACAATGAAGCTTTCTTT. It translates to CASSRDRGNNEAFF.

The chain recombines TRBV7-6 with TRBJ2-2; unclear D gene. This CDR3 region has 14 residues. CDR1 is SGHVS, CDR2 FNYEAQ, per germline. Trimming removed 0 bases from V and 6 bases from J, with 8 bases in between. For the CDR3, the DNA is TGTGCCAGCAGCTTAGCGGTTTCGGCCGGGGAGCTGTTTTTT. This gives the protein CASSLAVSAGELFF.

The J gene is TRBJ2-3, the V gene TRBV7-9; no firm D call. Trimming shortened V by 1 base and J by 0 bases, and 5 bases separated the two germline ends. Germline lookup yields CDR1 SEHNR and CDR2 FQNEAQ (reference sequence). The CDR3 has 14 residues. The CDR3 protein is CASSLGPSTDTQYF. The CDR3 nucleotides are TGTGCCAGCAGCTTAGGGCCGAGCACAGATACGCAGTATTTT.

This clone has a single count. V usage is TRBV6-5 and J usage is TRBJ1-1; no clear D. Germline values: CDR1 MNHEY, CDR2 SVGAGI. V dropped 7 bases and J dropped 7 bases, with 16 bases sitting between them. CDR3 size: 13 residues. CDR3: CASKSNRESEAFF. CDR3 nucleotide sequence: TGTGCCAGCAAATCCAACCGGGAGAGTGAAGCTTTCTTT.

V is TRBV10-3 and J is TRBJ2-3; 8 bases are shared with TRBD2. The CDR3 is 14 residues long. Trimming removed 6 bases from V and 1 base from J; junction bases left unmatched: 3. Germline-derived CDR1 and CDR2 are ENHRY and SYGVKD. CDR3 region: CAIRVSGGTDTQYF. The CDR3 DNA reads TGTGCCATCAGGGTTAGCGGGGGCACAGATACGCAGTATTTT.

This rearrangement joins TRBV13 to TRBJ2-3; a weak D match, TRBD1 (6 bases). V lost 7 bases, J lost 4 bases, and 18 bases lay in between. From germline, CDR1 is PRHDT and CDR2 FYEKMQ (reference sequence). This CDR3 contains 15 residues. The CDR3: CASNLRQVGSDTQYF. CDR3 DNA: TGTGCCAGCAATCTAAGACAGGTTGGTTCAGATACGCAGTATTTT.

The V call is TRBV9, the J call TRBJ2-2; 8 bases are shared with TRBD1. The V and J ends lost 3 bases and 5 bases, in that order; junction bases with no gene match: 3. Germline V gives CDR1 SGDLS, CDR2 YYNGEE. There are 14 residues in the CDR3. The CDR3 region is CASSARTGTGELFF. As DNA, the CDR3 is TGTGCCAGCAGCGCCCGGACAGGGACCGGGGAGCTGTTTTTT. Filled out from reference TRBV9 and TRBJ2-2, the complete variable domain reads DSGVTQTPKHLITATGQRVTLRCSPRSGDLSVYWYQQSLDQGLQFLIQYYNGEERAKGNILERFSAQQFPDLHSELNLSSLELGDSALYFCASSARTGTGELFFGEGSRLTVL.